This T cell receptor beta chain was captured by sequencing in a study of shared clonotypes between healthy human individuals (dated by TCRdb to 2020 to 2021). About the full investigation: Three men and a couple of women, aged 18 to 49 years, made up the cohort. For each donor, CD4 naive and CD4 memory were each given three plates, CD8 naive was given two plates, and CD8 memory was given one plate. To estimate repertoire size and how much clonotypes are shared between individuals, the study performed deep sequencing of blood TCR repertoires from about five healthy adults. To increase sequencing depth and limit assay-specific biases, different laboratories used diverse techniques to prepare libraries and sequence TCR repertoires. Each donor's leukapheresis produced roughly between roughly 0.85 and 9.5 billion PBMCs.

CDR1 and CDR2 are read off the germline V gene (reference sequence) as MNHEY and SMNVEV. A distance of 4 bases separates the germline ends of V and J, which lose 2 bases and 0 bases respectively. The CDR3 contains 13 residues, cysteine and phenylalanine counted. The read is trimmed to its CDR3 DNA, 39 bases read in frame from base 1. TCR CDR3 regions were amplified from genomic DNA by multiplex PCR using the deep immunoSEQ assay. For each cell subset, the extracted genomic DNA was distributed evenly across all wells of several immunoSEQ 96-well plates, and each plate served as one replicate. For sorted subsets, each replicate PCR was loaded with about 200 ng genomic DNA, equivalent to 30,000 or so T cell genomes. Purified libraries were quantified with a Qubit 3.0 fluorometer, sized on a Bioanalyzer 2100, and re-quantified with the KAPA Library Quantification kit. Every immunoSEQ 96-well plate was sequenced on a dedicated single-read 150-cycle Illumina NextSeq 550 flow cell. On the study's bioinformatics: The immunoSEQ output contained only junctional sequences without quality scores, so filtering could not match that applied to full-length reads. Sequences were annotated with PyIR, a Python wrapper for IgBLAST v1.9, and V/J genes and CDR3 were assigned using IMGT germline references. Reads with weak V/J assignments (E-value above 1e-6), missing CDR3, stop codons, out-of-frame junctions, or ambiguous translated residues were removed. V3J clonotypes were defined as sequences sharing an identical inferred V gene, J gene, and CDR3 amino acid sequence. Percentage overlap between repertoires was computed as shared unique clonotypes divided by the size of the smaller repertoire. Three approaches were used to assess repertoire richness: RTK rarefaction, the Chao1 estimator, and Recon v2.1 estimates of unobserved clonotypes. Generation probabilities were computed with OLGA for all TCRbeta clonotypes obtained by the gDNA method from several donors. TCRdb took this table from immuneACCESS and kept in-frame rearrangements with V and J called. Such tables lack part of the clones; where checked against another copy, unresolved V genes explain under half of the gap, and the rest is unexplained. The D gene and trimming were derived from the DNA, and the V and J assignments and clone size from that table. Within this sample are fewer than 850,000 clones, with about 96% of them counted one time only. Under 0.25% of the sample goes to the ten largest clones.

Concerning this clone itself: Its antigen is still unknown. No per-base quality is available; no much larger clone lies one base away. This sample includes further DNA sequences coding for the same CDR3.

What the research found in general, with its limitations: Sampling was limited to blood, and TCR repertoires in tissue likely differ from TCR repertoires in blood. Higher generation probabilities were observed for clonotypes shared by all four sorted-subset donors than for non-shared clonotypes. Naive subsets generally had larger estimated clonotype richness than memory subsets. About 5% of naive CD4, 3.5% of naive CD8, approximately 2.2% of memory CD4, and 0.4% of memory CD8 clonotypes were shared across four donors. Based on pairwise subsampling, the degree of clonotype sharing among donors was expected to be affected by sequencing depth. Incomplete sequencing was indicated by rarefaction of sorted-subset datasets, despite the large sequencing depth. The small number of donors limited the genetic and exposure-history diversity represented.

For the CD8 naive samples, CD45RO-negative cells were positively selected for CCR7, yielding a CD45RA+CCR7+ population from which TemRA cells were excluded. Healthy HIV-negative adults with no recently reported acute infections or vaccinations were included as donors. Only Caucasian adults living in Nashville, Tennessee, USA were represented among the donors. Blood was collected by leukapheresis, and PBMCs were isolated by Ficoll-Histopaque density gradient centrifugation and then cryopreserved in liquid nitrogen vapor phase. Analytical flow cytometry was used to check the purity and quantity of each magnetically sorted T cell population. Genomic DNA was isolated from every sorted fraction and measured by UV absorbance on a Nanodrop 2000c.

The chain is assembled from TRBV27 and TRBJ1-1; no D gene call is confident. The receptor comes from a man aged 25-40 years in good health. Sequenced material: naive CD8+ T cells sorted from blood. Read against the paper, the sample's cell subset or site label means: CD45RA+CCR7+. The CDR3 protein is CASSLTVNTEAFF. Here is the DNA: TGTGCCAGCAGTTTAACAGTGAACACTGAAGCTTTCTTT.